This entry describes one T cell receptor (beta chain). The antigen is unknown. At one end, the junction sequence differs from germline, possibly due to a read error. It was version v3.0 of the immunoSEQ assay that was run at survey level. Measured with immunoSEQ multiplex PCR; TCRdb has only the in-frame clones, and not every one. Of 15,000 to 20,000 clones in the sample, 75% to 95% were seen once. This specimen belongs to a study of long-term antiretroviral therapy in people with HIV. Background on the study: The earliest samples came about a decade before the 2015 immediate-ART recommendation.

Germline CDR1 reads SGHDN; CDR2 reads FVKESK. The CDR3 extends over 13 amino acids. Findings and caveats of the study: ART preceded a rise in diversity that nonetheless stayed lower than in transplant donor controls. Before ART, certain clones expanded, and these dominated the repertoire at all time points.

The sequences come from unsorted PBMCs, collected 0.3 years after starting antiretroviral therapy. This clonotype was obtained from a man aged 55 to 70 with HIV. This sequence joins TRBV14 and TRBJ2-5; possibly TRBD1 for D (5 bases). The CDR3 loop is CASSQDFRVGRHF. CDR3 sequence (DNA): TGTGCCAGCAGCCAAGATTTCAGGGTCGGCAGGCACTTC.